Listed below are T cell receptor beta chains from one sample, sequenced in a study of blood T cell repertoires in COVID-19. Method: immunoSEQ multiplex PCR; TCRdb's copy keeps in-frame clones and lacks some. This table has 150,000 to 200,000 clones, roughly nine tenths appearing once. The sample comprised peripheral blood. These receptors were collected from a man between 60 and 70 years old with active or convalescent COVID-19. CDR3s include the opening cysteine and the closing phenylalanine or tryptophan. Fields, in order: V gene, clone size, J gene, D gene, CDR3 DNA, CDR3 protein. D genes are given only for firm matches. Clone size is stated in some rows and not others, as once, few, many or a class when expanded.

TRBV7-6	.	TRBJ1-1	TRBD1	TGTGCCAGCAGCCTGCGACAGGGTGGCGACACTGAAGCTTTCTTT	CASSLRQGGDTEAFF
TRBV2	.	TRBJ2-7	TRBD1	TGTGCCAGAAAAAGGACAGGGGGGTACGAGCAGTACTTC	CARKRTGGYEQYF
TRBV27	.	TRBJ1-5	.	TGTGCCAGCAGAAGGGAGAGGGGCAATCAGCCCCAGCATTTT	CASRRERGNQPQHF
TRBV7-2	.	TRBJ1-1	.	TGTGCCAGCAGCTCCGGACAGAACACTGAAGCTTTCTTT	CASSSGQNTEAFF
TRBV12-3/TRBV12-4	.	TRBJ1-2	.	TGTGCCAGCAGTGATCAGGGAAAGAGTGGCTACACCTTC	CASSDQGKSGYTF
TRBV5-5	.	TRBJ1-5	.	TGTGCCAGCAGCTTGGAAGGGGCAGCTCGGAATCAGCCCCAGCATTTT	CASSLEGAARNQPQHF
TRBV10-3	.	TRBJ2-1	.	TGTGCCATCAGTGGAGGAGAGGTCAATGAGCAGTTCTTC	CAISGGEVNEQFF
TRBV29-1	.	TRBJ2-3	.	TGCAGCGTTGAACGGGACTTCACAGATACGCAGTATTTT	CSVERDFTDTQYF
TRBV5-5	.	TRBJ1-1	.	TGTGCCAGCAGCTTGTATCAGGGGAACACTGAAGCTTTCTTT	CASSLYQGNTEAFF
TRBV6-5	.	TRBJ2-2	TRBD2	TGTGCCAGCAGTCCCACTAGCGGGAGGACCGGGGAGCTGTTTTTT	CASSPTSGRTGELFF
TRBV3-1/TRBV3-2	few	TRBJ2-2	TRBD2	TGTGCCAGCAGCCAAACACTAGCGGGACTGAACACCGGGGAGCTGTTTTTT	CASSQTLAGLNTGELFF
TRBV6-1	.	TRBJ2-5	.	TGTGCCAGCAGTGAGAGGGGCTGGGGGCCAATGGAGACCCAGTACTTC	CASSERGWGPMETQYF